This T cell receptor beta chain was profiled in a study of tumor-infiltrating lymphocytes in oesophageal squamous cell carcinoma. Trimming pared 1 base from V and 7 bases from J, leaving 12 bases between. Per germline, CDR1 MNHNS and CDR2 SASEGT. This CDR3 spans 14 amino acids. TCRdb called the PCR reads again in MiXCR, with one record for every CDR3 protein. The sample lists around 21,000 distinct CDR3 sequences, about 40% occurring once. This clonotype is medium-sized within its sample. The chain recombines TRBV6-1 with TRBJ2-3; D remains unclear. The TCR sequence derives from a male donor with esophageal squamous cell carcinoma. Material for sequencing was normal esophageal tissue next to the tumor. The CDR3 sequence is CASSEEPRSNTQYF. CDR3 nucleotides: TGTGCCAGCAGTGAAGAACCTAGATCAAATACGCAGTATTTT.